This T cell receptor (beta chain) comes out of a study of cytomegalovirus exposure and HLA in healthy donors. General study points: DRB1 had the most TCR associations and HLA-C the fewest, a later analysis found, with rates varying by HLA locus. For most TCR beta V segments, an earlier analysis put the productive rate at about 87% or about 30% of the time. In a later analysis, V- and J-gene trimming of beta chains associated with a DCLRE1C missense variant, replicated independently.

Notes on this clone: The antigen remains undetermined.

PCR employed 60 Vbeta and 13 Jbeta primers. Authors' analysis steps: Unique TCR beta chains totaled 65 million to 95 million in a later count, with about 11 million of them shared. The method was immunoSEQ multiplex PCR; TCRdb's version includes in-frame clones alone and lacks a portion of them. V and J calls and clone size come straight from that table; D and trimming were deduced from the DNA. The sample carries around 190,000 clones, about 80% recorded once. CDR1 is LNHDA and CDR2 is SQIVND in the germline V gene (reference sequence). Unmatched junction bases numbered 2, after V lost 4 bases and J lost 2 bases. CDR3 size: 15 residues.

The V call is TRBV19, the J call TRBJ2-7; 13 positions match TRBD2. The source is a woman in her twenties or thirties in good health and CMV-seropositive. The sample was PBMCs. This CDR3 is CASSTGLAGAYEQYF. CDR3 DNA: TGTGCCAGTAGTACCGGACTAGCGGGGGCCTACGAGCAGTACTTC.